The 14 T cell receptor beta chains listed next were all sequenced from one sample in a study of blood T cell repertoires in COVID-19. Profiled with immunoSEQ multiplex PCR; TCRdb holds only in-frame clones, not every one. Among more than 250,000 clones listed, approximately 84% were seen once. The sequenced material came from PBMCs or T cells enriched from blood (not recorded which). These receptor sequences come from a young woman who had recovered from COVID-19.

The rearrangement uses TRBV30 and TRBJ1-1, with D maybe TRBD1 (6 bases). Germline lookup yields CDR1 GTSNPN and CDR2 SVGIG (reference sequence). The ends were cut back, 7 bases at V and 0 bases at J, with 9 bases in the middle. The CDR3 contains 12 residues. The CDR3 nucleotides are TGTGCCTTGGGACATTTGAACACTGAAGCTTTCTTT. Translating it yields CALGHLNTEAFF. Filled out from reference TRBV30 and TRBJ1-1, the complete variable domain reads SQTIHQWPATLVQPVGSPLSLECTVEGTSNPNLYWYRQAAGRGLQLLFYSVGIGQISSEVPQNLSASRPQDRQFILSSKKLLLSDSGFYLCALGHLNTEAFFGQGTRLTVV.

The chain recombines TRBV5-1 with TRBJ1-3; 10 bases line up with TRBD1. The CDR3 has 20 amino acids. The germline CDR1 and CDR2 sequences are SGHRS and YFSETQ. V dropped 5 bases and J dropped 0; count of bases not matched to a gene: 17. CDR3 in amino acids: CASSRQGQGQTMASGNTIYF. In DNA form, the CDR3 reads TGCGCCAGCAGTCGCCAGGGACAGGGGCAAACAATGGCCTCTGGAAACACCATATATTTT.

V and J are TRBV28 and TRBJ1-2; TRBD1 matches 7 bases. From germline, CDR1 is MDHEN and CDR2 SYDVKM. The CDR3 length is 12 residues. V lost 5 bases and J lost 10; bases outside the gene matches: 7. CDR3 DNA sequence: TGTGCCAGCAGTCTCCGGGACAGACTCTACACCTTC. Its translation is CASSLRDRLYTF.

This clone was recorded once. The rearrangement links TRBV4-1 to TRBJ1-1; a weak D match, TRBD1 (5 bases). V was shortened by 0 bases and J by 0 bases, with 8 bases between the two germline ends. The CDR3 is made up of 15 amino acids. Looked up from germline, CDR1 is MGHRA and CDR2 is YSYEKL. CDR3 sequence (DNA): TGCGCCAGCAGCCAAGAGGAGGGGTTGAACACTGAAGCTTTCTTT. Translated: CASSQEEGLNTEAFF.

The chain is built from TRBV12-3 or TRBV12-4 and TRBJ2-4; 7 nucleotides line up with TRBD2. CDR3 length equals 13 residues. V dropped 6 bases and J dropped 8; count of bases not matched to a gene: 7. This CDR3 reads CASSPWGGDIQYF. DNA for the CDR3: TGTGCCAGCAGCCCTTGGGGGGGGGACATTCAGTACTTC.

This rearrangement joins TRBV28 to TRBJ1-2, with a tentative D call TRBD1 (5 bases). Between the trimmed V and J ends, which lost 7 bases and 7 bases, there was a span of 19 bases. Per germline, CDR1 MDHEN and CDR2 SYDVKM. The CDR3 runs 14 residues. CDR3 amino acids: CASTYLGVSSGYTF. The CDR3 DNA reads TGTGCCAGCACCTACCTAGGGGTGTCTAGTGGCTACACCTTC.

This clone appeared a single time. This chain joins TRBV19 and TRBJ2-1; TRBD2 matches at 15 bases. This CDR3 spans 15 amino acids. The germline V gene has CDR1 LNHDA and CDR2 SQIVND (reference sequence). J gave up 7 bases and V 7 bases, and 5 bases lay outside the gene matches. CDR3: CASTVGTSGRNEQFF. DNA for the CDR3: TGTGCCAGTACTGTTGGGACTAGCGGGAGGAATGAGCAGTTCTTC.

The chain joins TRBV6-5 to TRBJ1-6; D is ambiguous. Germline values: CDR1 MNHEY, CDR2 SVGAGI. The CDR3 consists of 15 residues. V lost 8 bases and J 0 bases, leaving 11 bases between the germline ends. In DNA, the CDR3 is TGTGCCAGCCAGCTTCGGGGCTCCTATAATTCACCCCTCCACTTT. Protein sequence: CASQLRGSYNSPLHF.

This clone showed up just once. The rearrangement joins TRBV3-1 (or the pseudogene TRBV3-2) to TRBJ2-3; D gene ambiguous. The germline V and J ends were trimmed by 4 bases and 0 bases, with 11 bases remaining between them. The CDR3 runs 15 residues. The germline V gene encodes CDR1 LGHDT and CDR2 YNNKEL (reference sequence). CDR3 protein: CASSPTVGSTDTQYF. The CDR3 bases are TGTGCCAGCAGCCCGACTGTCGGGAGCACAGATACGCAGTATTTT.

The J gene is TRBJ2-1, the V gene TRBV7-3; 7 nucleotides line up with TRBD2. This CDR3 is 16 amino acids long. The J segment lost 5 bases and the V segment lost 1 base, leaving 8 bases of the junction unmatched. Germline assignment: CDR1 SGHTA and CDR2 FQGTGA. The CDR3 DNA reads TGTGCCAGCAGCTTAAGGGCTAGCGGACTTGACAATGAGCAGTTCTTC. Protein sequence: CASSLRASGLDNEQFF.

The gene calls are TRBV5-1 and TRBJ2-3, with D tentatively TRBD2 (5 bases). The CDR3 contains 13 residues. Germline loops: CDR1 SGHRS, CDR2 YFSETQ. CDR3 nucleotide sequence: TGCGTCTCGGTCGGGGAAGACACAGATACGCAGTATTTT. Amino acids: CVSVGEDTDTQYF.

This chain joins TRBV7-8 and TRBJ2-5, with 9 bases fitting TRBD2. J lost 4 bases, V lost 0 bases, and 6 bases had no gene match. This CDR3 has 16 amino acids. The V gene's germline CDR1 is SGHVS and CDR2 FQNEAQ. The CDR3, as DNA: TGTGCCAGCAGCTTAGCGGCCAGCGGGAGGCGAGAGACCCAGTACTTC. The encoded protein is CASSLAASGRRETQYF.

J is TRBJ1-1 and V is TRBV2; no firm D call. This CDR3 is 11 amino acids long. The germline V gene encodes CDR1 SNHLY and CDR2 FYNNEI. Trimming stripped 7 bases from V and 1 base from J, with 4 bases between. The chain's CDR3 is CASTGNTEAFF. In DNA, the CDR3 is TGTGCCAGCACCGGGAACACTGAAGCTTTCTTT.

The DNA for the CDR3 is TGTGCCAGCAGCAATTCCCAGACAACAGGGAGCACCGGGGAGCTGTTTTTT. Encoded protein: CASSNSQTTGSTGELFF. The chain joins TRBV21-1 to TRBJ2-2; the listed D gene, TRBD1, was not tested against the DNA. TRBV21-1 is a pseudogene. CDR3 length: 17 amino acids.